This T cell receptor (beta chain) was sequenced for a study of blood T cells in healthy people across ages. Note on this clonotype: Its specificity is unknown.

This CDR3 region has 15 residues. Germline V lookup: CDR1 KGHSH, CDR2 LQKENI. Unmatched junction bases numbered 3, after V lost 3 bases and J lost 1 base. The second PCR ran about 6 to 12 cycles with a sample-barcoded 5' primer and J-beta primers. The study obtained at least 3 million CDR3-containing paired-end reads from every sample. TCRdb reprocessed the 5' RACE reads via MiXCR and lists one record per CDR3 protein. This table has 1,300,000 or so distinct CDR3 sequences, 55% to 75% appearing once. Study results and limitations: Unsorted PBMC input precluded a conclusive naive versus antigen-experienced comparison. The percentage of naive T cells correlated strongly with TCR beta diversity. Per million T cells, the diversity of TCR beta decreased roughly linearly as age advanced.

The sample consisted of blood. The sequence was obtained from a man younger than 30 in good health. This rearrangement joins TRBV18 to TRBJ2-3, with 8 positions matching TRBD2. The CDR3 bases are TGTGCCAGCTCACCCGAGACTAGCGGCACAGATACGCAGTATTTT. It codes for CASSPETSGTDTQYF.